This record covers a single T cell receptor (beta chain). The antigen remains undetermined. Other DNA variants within this sample encode the same CDR3. The ends lost 0 bases at V and 4 bases at J; junction bases unmatched: 5. This CDR3 is 16 amino acids long. Germline V gene sequence: CDR1 SGHTA, CDR2 FQGNSA. The source of the sample is a study of T cell responses to AZD1222 COVID-19 vaccine. Points from the study as a whole: An increase in Spike-specific TCR breadth and depth was observed after two AZD1222 doses. Clonal diversity may have been underestimated in mostly white British donors. Repertoires were sampled only after the peak T cell response. Reportedly, nearly half of unique spike TCRs recognized epitopes outside B.1.351/B.1.1.7 mutations.

TCRdb's copy holds only in-frame clones and misses some; the assay was immunoSEQ multiplex PCR. The sample contains about 110,000 clones, roughly 87% of which appear only once. The rearrangement joins TRBV7-2 to TRBJ1-3; the match to TRBD1 covers 8 bases. This receptor was obtained from an adult in good health. The material was peripheral blood, obtained on day 0 of AZD1222 vaccination. In nucleotides, the CDR3 is TGTGCCAGCAGCTTAGCGGGGACAGGATCCGGAAACACCATATATTTT. Protein sequence: CASSLAGTGSGNTIYF. The complete variable domain, with remaining parts taken from reference TRBV7-2 and TRBJ1-3, reads GAGVSQSPSNKVTEKGKDVELRCDPISGHTALYWYRQSLGQGLEFLIYFQGNSAPDKSGLPSDRFSAERTGGSVSTLTIQRTQQEDSAVYLCASSLAGTGSGNTIYFGEGSWLTVV.